Below are 31 T cell receptor beta chains sequenced from a single sample in a study of identical twins. TCRdb re-called the 5' RACE reads through MiXCR, storing one row per CDR3 protein. The sample has under 900,000 distinct CDR3 sequences; roughly 12% are singletons. The same data also contributed to another study, on yellow fever vaccine responses in identical twins.

Sequenced sample: PBMCs. These receptors came from a woman aged 18-29 years in good health.

J is TRBJ2-2 and V is TRBV5-1; 12 nucleotides agree with TRBD2. Trimming at V came to 6 bases and at J to 4 bases, leaving 7 bases not matched to a gene. The CDR3 runs to 16 residues. Germline V gene data show CDR1 as SGHRS and CDR2 as YFSETQ. Written as DNA, the CDR3 is TGCGCCAGCACCCGACCGGGACTAGCGGGCACCGGGGAGCTGTTTTTT. This translates into CASTRPGLAGTGELFF.

The chain links TRBV28 to TRBJ1-4; D is perhaps TRBD1 (5 bases). Germline V gives CDR1 MDHEN, CDR2 SYDVKM. The CDR3 spans 13 residues. Trimming took off 5 bases at V and 8 bases at J, with 12 bases between the two ends. Here the CDR3 reads CASSQGSDEKLFF. The CDR3 DNA sequence: TGTGCCAGCAGTCAGGGATCGGACGAAAAACTGTTTTTT.

In its sample, this clonotype was seen a few times. This sequence joins TRBV5-1 and TRBJ2-5; possibly TRBD1 or TRBD2 for D (6 bases each). Germline CDR1 and CDR2: SGHRS and YFSETQ. This CDR3 spans 14 amino acids. V was shortened by 4 bases and J by 4 bases, with 14 bases between the two germline ends. The CDR3 nucleotides read TGCGCCAGCAGCCCGACGGGGGCAGGAGAGACCCAGTACTTC. Amino acids: CASSPTGAGETQYF.

The rearrangement joins TRBV12-3 or TRBV12-4 to TRBJ1-2, with D possibly being TRBD1 (6 bases). The CDR3 contains 13 residues. V was pared by 7 bases and J by 7 bases, with 16 bases between. The CDR3 region is CASTRGGAAGYTF. The CDR3, as DNA: TGTGCCAGCACCCGTGGGGGGGCAGCTGGCTACACCTTC.

The J gene is TRBJ2-1, the V gene TRBV4-1; TRBD2 agrees at 8 bases. The CDR3 spans 15 residues. The V gene end was trimmed by 0 bases and the J gene end by 8 bases; junction bases not matched to a gene: 6. CDR1 and CDR2 from the germline V gene are MGHRA and YSYEKL. The CDR3 nucleotides read TGCGCCAGCAGCCAAGATTCGGGGGGGGCGGATGAGCAGTTCTTC. The encoded protein is CASSQDSGGADEQFF.

This clonotype was picked up a small number of times. CDR3 sequence (DNA): TGCGCCAGCAGCTTGGGTGAGGGGGGTATCAATTCACCCCTCCACTTT. Residues: CASSLGEGGINSPLHF. This rearrangement joins TRBV5-1 to TRBJ1-6, with TRBD1 as a possible D gene (6 bases). CDR3 length: 16 residues. Trimming took 0 bases from V and 7 from J, leaving 14 bases between them. Germline assignment: CDR1 SGHRS and CDR2 YFSETQ.

This clonotype was counted between two and nine times. The V and J genes are TRBV6-2 or TRBV6-3 and TRBJ2-7, with 7 bases identical to TRBD1. The CDR3 is made up of 12 amino acids. J was trimmed by 2 bases and V by 8 bases; bases with no gene match: 3. CDR1 is MNHEY, CDR2 SVGEGT, per germline. The chain's CDR3 is CASAGGTYEQYV. In DNA form, the CDR3 reads TGTGCCAGCGCAGGGGGAACCTACGAGCAGTACGTC.

This clonotype showed up many times. The chain carries TRBV5-5 and TRBJ1-4; D may be TRBD1 (6 bases). Looked up from germline, CDR1 is SGHKS and CDR2 is YYEKEE (reference sequence). Trimming stripped 3 bases from V and 4 bases from J, with 7 bases between. This CDR3 spans 13 amino acids. CDR3 protein: CASSSDSNEKLFF. As DNA, the CDR3 is TGTGCCAGCAGCTCGGACAGTAATGAAAAACTGTTTTTT.

This clonotype appeared a few times. V usage is TRBV4-1 and J usage is TRBJ2-7; possibly TRBD2 for D (5 bases). Trimming left V 1 base short and J 2 bases short, with 9 bases between. This CDR3 comprises 14 residues. The germline gives CDR1 MGHRA, CDR2 YSYEKL. The CDR3 nucleotides read TGCGCCAGCAGCCAAGGGACTGCAGCCTACGAGCAGTACTTC. This translates into CASSQGTAAYEQYF.

A few counts support this clonotype. V usage is TRBV4-1 and J usage is TRBJ1-6; tentatively, D is TRBD1 (5 bases). Trimming took off 2 bases at V and 10 bases at J, with 18 bases between the two ends. This CDR3 has 16 amino acids. Germline loops: CDR1 MGHRA, CDR2 YSYEKL. CDR3 DNA: TGCGCCAGCAGCCAAACAGGTCCCCCCAACGTATCACCCCTCCACTTT. This encodes CASSQTGPPNVSPLHF.

V usage is TRBV9 and J usage is TRBJ2-7; 7 positions match TRBD1. CDR3 length: 14 amino acids. Germline loops: CDR1 SGDLS, CDR2 YYNGEE. The V and J ends lost 0 bases and 3 bases, in that order; junction bases with no gene match: 3. The CDR3, as DNA: TGTGCCAGCAGCGTAGAGGGACAGATCTACGAGCAGTACTTC. Residues: CASSVEGQIYEQYF. Full variable domain (remainder filled in from reference TRBV9 and TRBJ2-7): DSGVTQTPKHLITATGQRVTLRCSPRSGDLSVYWYQQSLDQGLQFLIQYYNGEERAKGNILERFSAQQFPDLHSELNLSSLELGDSALYFCASSVEGQIYEQYFGPGTRLTVT.

This clonotype was observed a few times. The genes are TRBV20-1 and TRBJ1-5; D not resolved. V lost 3 bases and J 0 bases, leaving 9 bases between the germline ends. CDR3 length equals 14 residues. Germline values: CDR1 DFQATT, CDR2 SNEGSKA (reference sequence). The CDR3 DNA reads TGCAGTGCTAGCAAAACTAATAGCAATCAGCCCCAGCATTTT. Residues: CSASKTNSNQPQHF.

There are a few counts of this clonotype. The chain carries TRBV4-1 and TRBJ2-1; 7 nucleotides agree with TRBD2. The CDR3 length is 17 residues. The V gene's germline CDR1 is MGHRA and CDR2 YSYEKL. V was clipped by 0 bases and J by 1 base; unmatched bases: 6. CDR3 amino acids: CASSQEGVGGSYNEQFF. The CDR3 region has the DNA TGCGCCAGCAGCCAAGAAGGTGTGGGGGGGTCCTACAATGAGCAGTTCTTC.

The rearrangement joins TRBV2 to TRBJ2-5; 7 nucleotides line up with TRBD1. This CDR3 has 14 amino acids. V lost 3 bases and J lost 3; bases outside the gene matches: 4. Germline V gene lookup returns CDR1 SNHLY and CDR2 FYNNEI. The DNA of the CDR3 is TGTGCCAGCAGTGAGGGACAGCGAAAAGAGACCCAGTACTTC. This sequence encodes CASSEGQRKETQYF.

V usage is TRBV3-1 and J usage is TRBJ2-1; D might be TRBD2 (5 bases). This CDR3 has 15 amino acids. Germline V CDR1 and CDR2: LGHDT, YNNKEL (reference sequence). V lost 1 base and J lost 9, with 16 bases in between. The DNA of the CDR3 is TGTGCCAGCAGCCAAGTCAATCTGCTGAGCGGTGAGCAGTTCTTC. As protein: CASSQVNLLSGEQFF.

This clonotype has a handful of counts. This chain joins TRBV28 and TRBJ2-1, with D maybe TRBD1 (6 bases). V lost 6 bases and J 0 bases, leaving 15 bases between the germline ends. The CDR3 is 16 amino acids. CDR1 and CDR2 (germline): MDHEN, SYDVKM. Written as DNA, the CDR3 is TGTGCCAGCAGACCAGAGGGGGACATCTCCTACAATGAGCAGTTCTTC. Translating it yields CASRPEGDISYNEQFF. Based on the CDR3 plus reference TRBV28 and TRBJ2-1, the full variable domain is DVKVTQSSRYLVKRTGEKVFLECVQDMDHENMFWYRQDPGLGLRLIYFSYDVKMKEKGDIPEGYSVSREKKERFSLILESASTNQTSMYLCASRPEGDISYNEQFFGPGTRLTVL.

This clonotype showed up just a few times. V is TRBV6-6 and J is TRBJ2-7, with a weak D call TRBD2 (5 bases). V lost 6 bases to trimming and J lost 3 bases, with 9 bases between them. The CDR3 is 12 residues long. Germline V gene sequence: CDR1 MNHNY, CDR2 SVGAGI (reference sequence). This CDR3 reads CASRTTSYEQYF. The CDR3 DNA is TGTGCCAGCAGAACCACTAGCTACGAGCAGTACTTC.

This clonotype was seen a handful of times. This chain joins TRBV12-3 or TRBV12-4 and TRBJ2-5; the D gene is possibly TRBD1 (5 bases). The length of the CDR3 is 17 residues. V was shortened by 6 bases and J by 4 bases, with 24 bases between the two germline ends. Here the CDR3 DNA reads TGTGCCAGCAGCCCGGTTGGGGTCAATCAGGGTGGAGAGACCCAGTACTTC. Encoded protein: CASSPVGVNQGGETQYF.

This clonotype was recorded a few times. The genes are TRBV20-1 and TRBJ2-7; 10 bases align to TRBD1. This CDR3 has 16 amino acids. Germline trimming cut 0 bases from V and 3 bases from J; bases unmatched to any gene: 8. CDR1 DFQATT and CDR2 SNEGSKA come from the germline V gene (reference sequence). CDR3 protein: CSARDRGGTGVYEQYF. CDR3 coding DNA: TGCAGTGCTAGAGATCGGGGCGGGACAGGGGTCTACGAGCAGTACTTC.

The chain recombines TRBV12-3 or TRBV12-4 with TRBJ1-5; D is perhaps TRBD1 (6 bases). The CDR3 covers 13 residues. Between the trimmed V and J ends, which lost 6 bases and 3 bases, there was a span of 9 bases. The CDR3, as DNA: TGTGCCAGCAGCCGGGACAACAATCAGCCCCAGCATTTT. Protein: CASSRDNNQPQHF.

This clonotype was seen only a few times. CDR3 coding DNA: TGTGCCAGCAGTTTGGTCCCGGCGGATCAGCCCCAGCATTTT. Translation: CASSLVPADQPQHF. This sequence joins TRBV12-3 or TRBV12-4 and TRBJ1-5; D not resolved. The CDR3 loop spans 14 amino acids. Deletions cut 3 bases from V and 5 bases from J, with 11 bases between.

Ten or more counts support this clonotype. The V and J genes are TRBV7-9 and TRBJ2-3; no clear D gene. The germline V gene has CDR1 SEHNR and CDR2 FQNEAQ (reference sequence). Trimming took 5 bases from V and 2 from J, leaving 8 bases between them. This CDR3 is 13 amino acids long. CDR3: CASSTRVTDTQYF. The DNA of the CDR3 is TGTGCCAGCAGCACAAGGGTCACAGATACGCAGTATTTT. The full variable domain, rest sourced from reference TRBV7-9 and TRBJ2-3, is DTGVSQNPRHKITKRGQNVTFRCDPISEHNRLYWYRQTLGQGPEFLTYFQNEAQLEKSRLLSDRFSAERPKGSFSTLEIQRTEQGDSAMYLCASSTRVTDTQYFGPGTRLTVL.

This clonotype was seen more than once but under ten times. This chain connects TRBV29-1 to TRBJ1-1, with TRBD1 identical over 8 bases. Germline CDR1 SQVTM, CDR2 ANQGSEA. Unmatched junction bases numbered 10, after V lost 7 bases and J lost 3 bases. The CDR3 has 14 residues. The CDR3 DNA is TGCAGCGCAACACAGGGGGTGAGGGACACTGAAGCTTTCTTT. It codes for CSATQGVRDTEAFF.

This clonotype appeared many times. The V and J genes are TRBV5-1 and TRBJ1-1; 7 positions match TRBD1. Germline values: CDR1 SGHRS, CDR2 YFSETQ. V lost 4 bases, J lost 0 bases, and 3 bases stayed unmatched. There are 14 residues in the CDR3. Written as DNA, the CDR3 is TGCGCCAGCAGCAAAGGGACAGTGAACACTGAAGCTTTCTTT. It encodes CASSKGTVNTEAFF.

The chain uses TRBV3-1 and TRBJ2-7; 7 positions match TRBD2. The germline CDR1 and CDR2 sequences are LGHDT and YNNKEL (reference sequence). CDR3 length: 14 amino acids. J lost 7 bases, V lost 2 bases, and 8 bases had no gene match. CDR3 in DNA: TGTGCCAGCAGCCAACTAGCGGCGCCTTTGGAGCAGTACGTC. It codes for CASSQLAAPLEQYV.

The chain employs TRBV5-1 and TRBJ2-4, with TRBD2 matching over 14 bases. Germline V gene sequence: CDR1 SGHRS, CDR2 YFSETQ. The junction had 7 bases not matched to a gene; V was cut back by 4 bases and J by 1 base. CDR3 length: 18 residues. For the CDR3, the DNA is TGCGCCAGCAGCCCCGGGACTAGCGGGAGCGCGGCCAAAAACATTCAGTACTTC. Translating gives CASSPGTSGSAAKNIQYF.

This clonotype was recorded a few times. The chain has TRBV5-1 and TRBJ2-7; possibly TRBD1 or TRBD2 for D (5 bases each). The CDR3 consists of 12 residues. The germline V gene encodes CDR1 SGHRS and CDR2 YFSETQ. V lost 2 bases and J 7 bases, leaving 10 bases between the germline ends. The CDR3 DNA sequence: TGCGCCAGCAGCTTCGAGGGGCGGGAGCAGTACTTC. Encoded protein: CASSFEGREQYF. The full variable domain, with the rest looked up from reference TRBV5-1 and TRBJ2-7, is KAGVTQTPRYLIKTRGQQVTLSCSPISGHRSVSWYQQTPGQGLQFLFEYFSETQRNKGNFPGRFSGRQFSNSRSEMNVSTLELGDSALYLCASSFEGREQYFGPGTRLTVT.

The chain carries TRBV29-1 and TRBJ2-7, with 8 bases aligning to TRBD1. The length of the CDR3 is 12 residues. Germline trimming cut 7 bases from V and 5 bases from J; bases unmatched to any gene: 7. Germline V gene data show CDR1 as SQVTM and CDR2 as ANQGSEA. The CDR3 is CSAPGTGDEQYF. In nucleotides, the CDR3 is TGCAGCGCCCCCGGGACAGGAGACGAGCAGTACTTC.

This clonotype has only a few counts. The V and J genes are TRBV7-9 and TRBJ2-7; D might be TRBD2 (5 bases). V lost 1 base to trimming and J lost 7 bases, with 14 bases between them. Germline assignment: CDR1 SEHNR and CDR2 FQNEAQ (reference sequence). The CDR3 runs 14 residues. CDR3 sequence (DNA): TGTGCCAGCAGCTTAGGAGGTGGGGTAGCGGAGCAGTACGTC. Its protein is CASSLGGGVAEQYV.

In this sample, this clonotype turned up a few times. The chain uses TRBV28 and TRBJ2-5, with TRBD2 matching 13 bases. Germline CDR1 and CDR2: MDHEN and SYDVKM. CDR3 size: 18 residues. J lost 5 bases, V lost 4 bases, and 13 bases had no gene match. CDR3 bases: TGTGCCAGCAGTTCCCCAGCCTGGACTAGCGGGAGTTCGGAGACCCAGTACTTC. The encoded protein is CASSSPAWTSGSSETQYF. The variable domain in full, with the rest retrieved from reference TRBV28 and TRBJ2-5, is DVKVTQSSRYLVKRTGEKVFLECVQDMDHENMFWYRQDPGLGLRLIYFSYDVKMKEKGDIPEGYSVSREKKERFSLILESASTNQTSMYLCASSSPAWTSGSSETQYFGPGTRLLVL.

This clonotype turned up a few times. J is TRBJ2-2 and V is TRBV24-1, with D uncertain. The CDR3 spans 15 residues. Between the trimmed V and J ends, which lost 0 bases and 4 bases, there was a span of 8 bases. Germline loops: CDR1 KGHDR, CDR2 SFDVKD. CDR3 region: CATSDLQSLTGELFF. The CDR3 coding sequence is TGTGCCACCAGTGATTTGCAATCCCTCACCGGGGAGCTGTTTTTT.